This entry is about one T cell receptor beta chain. The sample is drawn from a study of blood T cell repertoires in COVID-19. Study as a whole: The study drew acute and convalescent COVID-19 samples from the United States, Italy and Spain.

The CDR3 has 13 amino acids. The junction had 9 bases not matched to a gene; V was cut back by 8 bases and J by 6 bases. Per the authors' pipeline: Reference gene primer amplification in the assay estimated nucleated cell counts. Generated by immunoSEQ multiplex PCR, the TCRdb table keeps only in-frame clones and is missing some. V, J and clone size were drawn from that table, and D and trimming were deduced from the DNA. The table includes 150,000 to 200,000 clones, approximately 88% detected once. The sample taken for sequencing was peripheral blood. The V gene is TRBV12-3 or TRBV12-4, the J gene TRBJ2-7, with 8 bases matching TRBD1. The sequence was obtained from a man in his 60s with acute or convalescent COVID-19. CDR3 sequence: CASAGGENGEQYF. The CDR3 DNA reads TGTGCCAGCGCAGGGGGCGAGAACGGCGAGCAGTACTTC.